A single sample is the source of the 13 T cell receptor beta chains below, sequenced in a study of OX40 agonist ivuxolimab in advanced cancers. Repertoires were generated with immunoSEQ multiplex PCR, while TCRdb's copy carries only in-frame clones and drops some. Among about 15,000 clones listed, about 81% were seen once. Sequencing used CD4+ or CD8+ T cells sorted from blood, obtained in a trial of the OX40 agonist ivuxolimab. These receptors all stem from an adult with an advanced solid tumor such as melanoma, head and neck, liver or kidney cancer.

This rearrangement joins TRBV28 to TRBJ2-7, with 8 bases that match TRBD2. Per the germline V gene, CDR1 is MDHEN and CDR2 is SYDVKM. With V trimmed by 6 bases and J by 6 bases, 7 bases remained unmatched. The CDR3 spans 13 residues. The chain's CDR3 is CASSQSGGSEQYF. The CDR3 coding sequence is TGTGCCAGCAGCCAGAGCGGGGGCAGCGAGCAGTACTTC.

V and J are TRBV27 and TRBJ1-1, with TRBD1 matching over 7 bases. This CDR3 spans 14 amino acids. Germline V gives CDR1 MNHEY, CDR2 SMNVEV (reference sequence). Trimming removed 3 bases from V and 0 bases from J; junction bases left unmatched: 1. This CDR3 is CASSFGTVNTEAFF. The CDR3, as DNA: TGTGCCAGCAGTTTTGGGACAGTGAACACTGAAGCTTTCTTT.

This rearrangement joins TRBV7-9 to TRBJ2-1, with D possibly called TRBD1 or TRBD2 (5 bases each). Trimming left V 4 bases short and J 10 bases short, with 17 bases between. The germline V gene encodes CDR1 SEHNR and CDR2 FQNEAQ (reference sequence). This CDR3 is 14 amino acids long. CDR3 bases: TGTGCCAGCAGCTCGGACACCCGGGGTGTGGAGCAGTTCTTC. Translation gives CASSSDTRGVEQFF.

This sequence joins TRBV14 and TRBJ2-2; 7 nucleotides line up with TRBD1. Per the germline V gene, CDR1 is SGHDN and CDR2 is FVKESK. This CDR3 is built from 17 residues. V trimming: 0 bases; J trimming: 5 bases; junction bases outside the gene matches: 9. CDR3 sequence reads: CASSQDLWGQQTGELFF. The CDR3 DNA sequence: TGTGCCAGCAGCCAAGATTTATGGGGACAGCAGACCGGGGAGCTGTTTTTT.

This chain joins TRBV27 and TRBJ1-2; D is ambiguous. The CDR3 has 14 residues. V shed 8 bases and J shed 7 bases, with 20 bases lying between them. Germline CDR1 is MNHEY and CDR2 is SMNVEV (reference sequence). The CDR3: CASRPGQTRVGYTF. CDR3 sequence (DNA): TGTGCCAGCCGACCTGGTCAGACACGCGTTGGCTACACCTTC.

This sequence joins TRBV27 and TRBJ1-5; D uncertain. Trimming shortened V by 0 bases and J by 4 bases, and 7 bases separated the two germline ends. Germline values: CDR1 MNHEY, CDR2 SMNVEV (reference sequence). The CDR3 is made up of 14 amino acids. This CDR3 is CASSLSSTNQPQHF. CDR3 coding DNA: TGTGCCAGCAGTTTATCCTCCACAAATCAGCCCCAGCATTTT.

V gene TRBV6-4 combines with J gene TRBJ2-3; no clear D. Between the trimmed V and J ends, which lost 0 bases and 2 bases, there was a span of 9 bases. Per germline, CDR1 MRHNA and CDR2 SNTAGT. The CDR3 is 15 residues long. The CDR3 here is CASSDSPDPTDTQYF. As DNA, the CDR3 is TGTGCCAGCAGTGACTCTCCGGACCCCACAGATACGCAGTATTTT.

V usage is TRBV19 and J usage is TRBJ1-4, with D hard to call. The CDR3 is 13 residues long. Trimming shortened V by 5 bases and J by 8 bases, and 12 bases separated the two germline ends. Germline assignment: CDR1 LNHDA and CDR2 SQIVND (reference sequence). CDR3 in amino acids: CASSSAFGEKLFF. CDR3 nucleotide sequence: TGTGCCAGTAGTTCCGCCTTTGGAGAAAAACTGTTTTTT.

The V gene is TRBV27, the J gene TRBJ1-1; the match to TRBD1 covers 7 bases. The CDR3 has 13 amino acids. The germline V gene encodes CDR1 MNHEY and CDR2 SMNVEV (reference sequence). The ends lost 6 bases at V and 6 bases at J; junction bases unmatched: 7. This chain's CDR3 is CASSRQGVSEAFF. Written as DNA, the CDR3 is TGTGCCAGCAGCCGACAGGGAGTCTCTGAAGCTTTCTTT.

CDR3 in amino acids: CASSLGGTQYF. The CDR3 DNA is TGTGCCAGCAGCTTAGGTGGGACCCAGTACTTC. The V call is TRBV7-9, the J call TRBJ2-5; no clear D. The germline V gene has CDR1 SEHNR and CDR2 FQNEAQ (reference sequence). The CDR3 is made up of 11 amino acids. V dropped 1 base and J dropped 7 bases, with 4 bases sitting between them. Together with reference TRBV7-9 and TRBJ2-5, the CDR3 gives the full variable domain: DTGVSQNPRHKITKRGQNVTFRCDPISEHNRLYWYRQTLGQGPEFLTYFQNEAQLEKSRLLSDRFSAERPKGSFSTLEIQRTEQGDSAMYLCASSLGGTQYFGPGTRLLVL.

The chain uses TRBV9 and TRBJ2-3; a possible D gene is TRBD2 (8 bases). This CDR3 has 18 amino acids. V lost 0 bases and J lost 1, with 18 bases in between. The germline gives CDR1 SGDLS, CDR2 YYNGEE. The CDR3 reads CASSVEGTAGVGTDTQYF. CDR3 nucleotides: TGTGCCAGCAGCGTAGAGGGGACAGCGGGGGTCGGCACAGATACGCAGTATTTT.

This clone was observed once. This chain connects TRBV11-2 to TRBJ2-2; D gene unclear. Germline CDR1 SGHAT, CDR2 FQNNGV. Trimming shortened V by 4 bases and J by 4 bases, and 13 bases separated the two germline ends. This CDR3 has 15 residues. The CDR3 bases are TGTGCCAGCAGCTCCCGGACGGACGTCACCGGGGAGCTGTTTTTT. Translation: CASSSRTDVTGELFF.

The rearrangement links TRBV11-2 to TRBJ2-1; the D gene is possibly TRBD1 (6 bases). The germline V gene encodes CDR1 SGHAT and CDR2 FQNNGV. V dropped 6 bases and J dropped 8 bases, with 11 bases sitting between them. The CDR3 runs to 12 residues. CDR3 bases: TGTGCCAGCAGTCCGCAGGGGCATGAGCAGTTCTTC. Translating gives CASSPQGHEQFF.